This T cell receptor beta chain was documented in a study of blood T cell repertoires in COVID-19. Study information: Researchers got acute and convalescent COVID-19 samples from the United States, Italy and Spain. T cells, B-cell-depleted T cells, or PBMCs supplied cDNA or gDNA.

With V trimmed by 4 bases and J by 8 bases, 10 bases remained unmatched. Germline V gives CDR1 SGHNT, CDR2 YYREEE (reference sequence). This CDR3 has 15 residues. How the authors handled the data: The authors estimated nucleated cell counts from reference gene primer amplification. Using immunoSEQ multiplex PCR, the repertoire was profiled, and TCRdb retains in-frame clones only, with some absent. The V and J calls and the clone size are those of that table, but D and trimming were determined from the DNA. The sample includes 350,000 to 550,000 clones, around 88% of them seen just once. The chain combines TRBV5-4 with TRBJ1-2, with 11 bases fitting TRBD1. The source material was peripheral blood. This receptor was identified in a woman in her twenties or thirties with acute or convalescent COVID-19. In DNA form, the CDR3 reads TGTGCCAGCAGCAGAGATGGACAGGGGGCGAAAGGCTACACCTTC. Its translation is CASSRDGQGAKGYTF.